This T cell receptor (beta chain) was identified in a study of T cells in Graves' hyperthyroidism and ophthalmopathy. Study results and caveats: Expanded thyroid clonotypes (above 0.001) were mostly also found in blood.

After removal of 3 bases from V and 8 bases from J, the junction contained 6 bases not matched to a gene. This CDR3 is 13 amino acids long. Germline CDR1 reads SEHNR; CDR2 reads FQNEAQ (reference sequence). TCR beta CDR3 regions were amplified from RNA transcripts. TCR CDR3 regions were first amplified by RT-PCR with HTBI primers. From the multiplex PCR reads, TCRdb called clonotypes with MiXCR, one entry per CDR3 protein. Of fewer than 750,000 distinct CDR3 sequences in the sample, roughly 15% were seen once. Turning to this clonotype: Its antigen is not known.

Among ophthalmopathy patients, the Clinical Activity Score reached at least 3, the NOSPECS grade reached at least 4, and duration remained under 3 months. This rearrangement joins TRBV7-9 to TRBJ1-2, with 7 bases identical to TRBD1. The TCR sequence derives from a woman in her thirties or forties with Graves' ophthalmopathy. Sequenced: blood. The CDR3 here is CASSFTGERGYTF. The CDR3 DNA follows: TGTGCCAGCAGCTTTACAGGGGAAAGGGGCTACACCTTC.